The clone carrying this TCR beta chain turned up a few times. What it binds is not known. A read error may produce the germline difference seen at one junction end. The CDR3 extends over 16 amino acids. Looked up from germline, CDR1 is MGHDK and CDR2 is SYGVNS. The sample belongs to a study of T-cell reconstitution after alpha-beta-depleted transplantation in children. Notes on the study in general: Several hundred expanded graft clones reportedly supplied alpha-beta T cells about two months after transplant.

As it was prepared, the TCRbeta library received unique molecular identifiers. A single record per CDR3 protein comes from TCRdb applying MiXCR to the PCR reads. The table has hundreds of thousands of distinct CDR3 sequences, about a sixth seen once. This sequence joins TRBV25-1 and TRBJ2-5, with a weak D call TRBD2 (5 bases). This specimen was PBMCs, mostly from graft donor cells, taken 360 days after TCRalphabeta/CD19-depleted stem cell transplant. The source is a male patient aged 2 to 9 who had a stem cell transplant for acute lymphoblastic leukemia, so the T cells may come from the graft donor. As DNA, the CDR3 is TGTGCCAGCAGTGGGGGTTTGAGCGGCCCTCAAGGGACCCAGTACTTC. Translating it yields CASSGGLSGPQGTQYF.